Listed here are 14 T cell receptor beta chains from one sample, sequenced in a study of metastatic and nonmetastatic thyroid tumors. None of the patients had undergone any treatment ahead of thyroid surgery. Through MiXCR, TCRdb re-clonotyped the PCR reads. Among tens of thousands of clones listed, roughly an eighth were seen once. Sequencing was performed on tumor tissue. Every receptor here comes from a female donor with papillary thyroid cancer or a benign thyroid nodule (not recorded which). Some clones in this sample may be carry-over from other donors' samples.

This clone has just a few counts. This CDR3 is CASSEPPTGWSGYTF. DNA of the CDR3: TGTGCCAGCAGTGAACCCCCAACAGGGTGGAGTGGCTACACCTTC. V usage is TRBV6-1 and J usage is TRBJ1-2, with a weak D call TRBD1 (6 bases). Germline V gene lookup returns CDR1 MNHNS and CDR2 SASEGT. V was shortened by 2 bases and J by 7 bases, with 17 bases between the two germline ends. CDR3 length: 15 amino acids.

This clone was seen repeatedly, ten times or more. The chain has TRBV5-1 and TRBJ1-3, with a weak D call TRBD1 (5 bases). The length of the CDR3 is 16 residues. Germline values: CDR1 SGHRS, CDR2 YFSETQ. Trimming left V 4 bases short and J 4 bases short, with 18 bases between. DNA for the CDR3: TGCGCCAGCAGCCCGGGGACCGACGCCTTCGGAAACACCATATATTTT. This encodes CASSPGTDAFGNTIYF.

This clone was detected ten times or more. V is TRBV20-1 and J is TRBJ2-3; D is unclear. Germline CDR1 and CDR2: DFQATT and SNEGSKA (reference sequence). The V gene lost 1 base and the J gene lost 0 bases, with 17 bases spanning the gap. This CDR3 spans 17 amino acids. The CDR3 DNA reads as TGCAGTGCTAGAGTGTTGGGTCCGAGTTCTAGCACAGATACGCAGTATTTT. Its protein product is CSARVLGPSSSTDTQYF.

This clone was seen repeatedly, ten times or more. The chain couples TRBV14 to TRBJ2-5, with 11 bases aligning to TRBD1. Per germline, CDR1 SGHDN and CDR2 FVKESK. CDR3 length: 17 amino acids. The trim removed 2 bases at V and 2 bases at J, leaving 7 bases unmatched. The CDR3 reads CASSQYGTGGFQETQYF. The CDR3 DNA reads as TGTGCCAGCAGCCAATACGGGACAGGGGGATTTCAAGAGACCCAGTACTTC.

The chain employs TRBV11-2 and TRBJ1-6, with 10 positions matching TRBD1. J lost 8 bases, V lost 5 bases, and 18 bases had no gene match. Germline loops: CDR1 SGHAT, CDR2 FQNNGV. The CDR3 has 19 amino acids. CDR3 loop: CASSPSLPGPGQGYSPLHF. CDR3 DNA sequence: TGTGCCAGCAGCCCAAGCCTCCCGGGGCCGGGACAGGGGTATTCACCCCTCCACTTT.

This clone has at least ten counts. The gene calls are TRBV7-9 and TRBJ1-1; TRBD1 agrees at 7 bases. V was pared by 5 bases and J by 0 bases, with 6 bases of the junction left unmatched. Germline CDR1 and CDR2: SEHNR and FQNEAQ (reference sequence). CDR3 size: 15 residues. Here the CDR3 DNA reads TGTGCCAGCAGCCGGGGGACAGCTATGAACACTGAAGCTTTCTTT. Translation gives CASSRGTAMNTEAFF.

Notes on this clone: This may come from a read error, since a much larger clone is one base off. Additional DNA sequences in this sample encode the identical CDR3. This rearrangement joins TRBV5-1 to TRBJ2-3, with D unresolved. This CDR3 region has 14 residues. Trimming took 4 bases from V and 0 from J, leaving 9 bases between them. Germline CDR1 SGHRS, CDR2 YFSETQ. CDR3 residues: CASSVGASTDTQYF. CDR3 in DNA: TGCGCCAGCAGCGTCGGTGCTAGCACAGATACGCAGTATTTT.

This clone has ten or more counts. The DNA of the CDR3 is TGTGCCGGAAGGACAGCGCTCTATGAAAAACTGTTTTTT. This gives the protein CAGRTALYEKLFF. The genes are TRBV30 and TRBJ1-4, with D perhaps matching TRBD1 (6 bases). This CDR3 comprises 13 residues. In germline, CDR1 is GTSNPN, CDR2 SVGIG (reference sequence). V was shortened by 8 bases and J by 6 bases, with 16 bases between the two germline ends.

The rearrangement uses TRBV7-9 and TRBJ2-5; possible D gene TRBD2, 5 bases. Germline lookup yields CDR1 SEHNR and CDR2 FQNEAQ (reference sequence). This CDR3 has 13 amino acids. The germline V and J ends were trimmed by 5 bases and 4 bases, with 11 bases remaining between them. This chain's CDR3 is CASSRLAGETQYF. DNA of the CDR3: TGTGCCAGCAGCCGGCTAGCTGGAGAGACCCAGTACTTC.

The chain employs TRBV12-3 or TRBV12-4 and TRBJ2-7; 8 nucleotides line up with TRBD1. Losses at the gene ends were 5 bases for V and 7 bases for J; bases not matched to a gene: 16. The length of the CDR3 is 16 residues. Here the CDR3 reads CASSTPSTGALGEQYF. The CDR3 region has the DNA TGTGCCAGCAGTACGCCATCGACAGGGGCACTTGGGGAGCAGTACTTC.

Many counts were recorded for this clone. Because the CDR3's place on the DNA is in doubt, the DNA is left out and the CDR3 is given as listed by TCRdb. The sample contains more than one DNA sequence encoding this CDR3. The chain carries TRBV28 and TRBJ1-1; TRBD1 is taken as the D call from the table, unchecked against the DNA. Germline V CDR1 and CDR2: MDHEN, SYDVKM. The CDR3 is 13 amino acids in total, end residues counted. Here the CDR3 reads CASSFGQGARTSF.

This clone was observed many times. CDR3 coding DNA: TGCGCCAGCAGCCAAGATGTTGGCAGCTCATTCTATGGCTACACCTTC. This gives the protein CASSQDVGSSFYGYTF. V is TRBV4-1 and J is TRBJ1-2; D gene uncertain. Germline values: CDR1 MGHRA, CDR2 YSYEKL. CDR3 length equals 16 residues. V lost 0 bases and J 4 bases, leaving 15 bases between the germline ends.

Details on this clone: A read error may be the cause here, since a much bigger clone is one base away. V usage is TRBV30 and J usage is TRBJ2-3; D unresolved. The CDR3 sequence is 13 residues long. Germline V gene data show CDR1 as GTSNPN and CDR2 as SVGIG (reference sequence). V was cut by 0 bases and J by 6 bases, with 10 bases left in between. The CDR3 nucleotides read TGTGCCTGGAGTGTCCAGGTGGCCGATACGCAGTATTTT. This translates into CAWSVQVADTQYF.

With respect to this clone: A read error may account for a junction end that differs from germline. The V and J genes are TRBV5-1 and TRBJ2-7; D is possibly TRBD1 (6 bases). Germline V gives CDR1 SGHRS, CDR2 YFSETQ. The CDR3 sequence is 15 residues long. Here the CDR3 reads CASSLGRVTGYEHYF. CDR3 bases: TGCGCCAGCAGCTTGGGCAGGGTAACAGGGTACGAGCATTACTTC. Variable domain in full (rest from reference TRBV5-1 and TRBJ2-7): KAGVTQTPRYLIKTRGQQVTLSCSPISGHRSVSWYQQTPGQGLQFLFEYFSETQRNKGNFPGRFSGRQFSNSRSEMNVSTLELGDSALYLCASSLGRVTGYEHYFGPGTRLTVT.